The 10 T cell receptor beta chains below were found in one sample sequenced in a study of identical twins. TCRdb called the 5' RACE reads again in MiXCR, with one record for every CDR3 protein. The table has about 1.7 million distinct CDR3 sequences, around 33% seen once. Material: cord blood. These receptor sequences come from a newborn girl in good health.

This chain joins TRBV20-1 and TRBJ2-3; D possibly corresponds to TRBD1 (6 bases). CDR1 and CDR2 (germline): DFQATT, SNEGSKA (reference sequence). The CDR3 runs 14 residues. Trimming took off 5 bases at V and 1 base at J, with 13 bases between the two ends. The CDR3 is CSAAQGRGTDTQYF. The CDR3, as DNA: TGCAGTGCTGCACAGGGAAGGGGCACAGATACGCAGTATTTT.

This clonotype was observed a few times. J is TRBJ2-4 and V is TRBV3-1; possibly TRBD2 for D (6 bases). CDR3 length: 15 residues. CDR1 LGHDT and CDR2 YNNKEL come from the germline V gene (reference sequence). V lost 5 bases and J 8 bases, leaving 19 bases between the germline ends. In nucleotides, the CDR3 is TGTGCCAGCAGCTCCCGGGACTCTGCTTATGACATTCAGTACTTC. Protein product: CASSSRDSAYDIQYF.

The chain uses TRBV7-2 and TRBJ2-3, with 9 bases aligning to TRBD1. Losses at the gene ends were 2 bases for V and 4 bases for J; bases not matched to a gene: 7. The CDR3 contains 16 residues. The germline CDR1 and CDR2 sequences are SGHTA and FQGNSA. CDR3 protein: CASSLKGGQGSDTQYF. In DNA form, the CDR3 reads TGTGCCAGCAGCTTAAAGGGGGGACAGGGTTCAGATACGCAGTATTTT.

This clonotype appeared a few times. This rearrangement joins TRBV14 to TRBJ1-6; tentative D call: TRBD1 (5 bases). Trimming took off 1 base at V and 10 bases at J, with 14 bases between the two ends. Germline values: CDR1 SGHDN, CDR2 FVKESK. The CDR3 extends over 15 amino acids. Here the CDR3 DNA reads TGTGCCAGCAGCCAAGGTTTGGGGCCTTACTCACCCCTCCACTTT. Its protein is CASSQGLGPYSPLHF.

The gene calls are TRBV7-2 and TRBJ2-1; a possible D gene is TRBD2 (5 bases). With 1 base removed from V and 9 bases from J, the gap between germline ends came to 13 bases. Germline CDR1 SGHTA, CDR2 FQGNSA. CDR3 length equals 14 residues. CDR3 coding DNA: TGTGCCAGCAGCTTAGTGAGGGCAGTTGGTGAGCAGTTCTTC. It yields the protein CASSLVRAVGEQFF.

This chain links TRBV5-1 with TRBJ1-2, with TRBD1 matching over 7 bases. V trimming: 0 bases; J trimming: 8 bases; junction bases outside the gene matches: 16. Germline CDR1 SGHRS, CDR2 YFSETQ. CDR3 length equals 17 residues. The CDR3 DNA is TGCGCCAGCAGCTTGGCCGGACAGGCTTATCTCGGGCGAGGCTACACCTTC. Its protein is CASSLAGQAYLGRGYTF.

The rearrangement uses TRBV7-2 and TRBJ2-3; the D is unclear. This CDR3 region has 15 residues. V shed 5 bases and J shed 9 bases, with 21 bases lying between them. Germline V CDR1 and CDR2: SGHTA, FQGNSA. CDR3: CASSLEAGHTHTQYF. CDR3 nucleotides: TGTGCCAGCAGCCTAGAGGCTGGGCACACACACACGCAGTATTTT.

This clonotype came up a few times. The V and J genes are TRBV20-1 and TRBJ1-5; D is uncertain. Germline lookup yields CDR1 DFQATT and CDR2 SNEGSKA (reference sequence). Trimming stripped 3 bases from V and 0 bases from J, with 9 bases between. The CDR3 contains 14 residues. The CDR3 reads CSASPGNSNQPQHF. The DNA of the CDR3 is TGCAGTGCTAGCCCCGGGAATAGCAATCAGCCCCAGCATTTT.

This clonotype occurred a few times. DNA for the CDR3: TGTGCCAGCAGCCCCCGGGCCTCAACTAATGAAAAACTGTTTTTT. Amino acid sequence: CASSPRASTNEKLFF. The chain uses TRBV7-2 and TRBJ1-4; unclear D gene. Between the trimmed V and J ends, which lost 5 bases and 0 bases, there was a span of 10 bases. Germline assignment: CDR1 SGHTA and CDR2 FQGNSA. The CDR3 contains 15 residues.

This clonotype was seen a few times. The chain has TRBV2 and TRBJ1-3; a weak D match, TRBD1 (5 bases). This CDR3 comprises 15 residues. The V gene lost 3 bases and the J gene lost 0 bases, with 9 bases spanning the gap. Germline V gene data show CDR1 as SNHLY and CDR2 as FYNNEI. CDR3 DNA: TGTGCCAGCAGTGAGTTTGACAGCTCTGGAAACACCATATATTTT. This sequence encodes CASSEFDSSGNTIYF.